This TCR beta chain comes out of a study of T cells in Graves' hyperthyroidism and ophthalmopathy (dated 2019 in TCRdb). Study-level background: Peripheral blood samples were taken at the time of initial diagnosis, prior to any treatment. Prospective prediction of ophthalmopathy was tested in an independent validation cohort of fewer than 20 hyperthyroidism patients and 15 to 17 patients who later progressed to ophthalmopathy. The paper describes TCR Vbeta CDR3 sequencing of fewer than 150 peripheral blood samples, made up of around 41 ophthalmopathy patients, 70 to 75 hyperthyroidism patients and roughly 17 progressor patients. The approximately 100 discovery patients were randomly split 7:3 into training and test sets. TCR V-J signatures able to tell the groups apart were searched for in a discovery cohort of 95 or so patients, of whom over 40 had Graves' ophthalmopathy and more than 55 had stable Graves' hyperthyroidism. The study also compared thyroid tissue and blood T-cell repertoires from 6 or 7 Graves' hyperthyroidism patients. After blood sampling, hyperthyroidism patients were treated with methimazole at a starting dose of 30 mg daily, and ophthalmopathy patients were treated with high-dose intravenous methylprednisolone.

This clonotype was seen ten or more times. Its antigen is currently not known. No clone much larger than this one lies a single base away; base qualities are absent. Ophthalmopathy patients had moderately to severely active disease, with a Clinical Activity Score of 3 or more, a NOSPECS grade of 4 or more, and a disease duration of less than 3 months. Exclusion was applied to patients with uncontrolled infections, other autoimmune diseases, pregnancy or lactation. Clinical symptoms, serum thyroxine and TRAb, thyroid ultrasound, and orbital computed tomography formed the basis for the diagnoses. Ficoll-Paque density gradient centrifugation was used to isolate PBMCs from about 9.4 ml of fresh peripheral blood. Trizol reagent was used to extract total RNA, and RNA quality was then checked on an Agilent 2100 Bioanalyzer. Results the study describes overall, beyond this receptor: No statistical method was used to set the sample size in advance, and investigators knew the group allocation. Most expanded thyroid clonotypes (frequency above 0.001) were also detected in blood, a finding suggesting that blood repertoires may reflect thyroid immune responses. A model built on a 13 V-J signature distinguished ophthalmopathy from stable hyperthyroidism, reaching 85% to 90% sensitivity and approximately 81% specificity in cross-validation and 80%/75% in testing. In validation, progression to ophthalmopathy was predicted by the model with around 71% sensitivity and around 76% specificity, a median of approximately 6.5 months before onset.

Amplification of TCR beta CDR3 regions was carried out from RNA transcripts. For the first round of RT-PCR on the TCR CDR3, the HTBI primer set was used together with the Qiagen OneStep RT-PCR kit. Libraries were constructed in a second round of multiplex PCR, after which size selection and purification were carried out. Sequencing of the libraries was done on an Illumina HiSeq2000 using paired-end 100 bp reads. The authors' analysis ran thus. Raw data were processed with SOAPnuke, discarding reads with adapters, uncalled bases, mean Phred below 15, or no exact constant-primer or identifier match. COPE v1.2.5 was used to merge the high-quality paired reads, and each unique nucleotide sequence was defined as a clonotype. MiTCR v1.1 was used to align the clonotypes against IMGT TRBV, TRBD and TRBJ reference segments. The analysis was restricted to V-J combinations with a frequency above 0.0001, which together covered 99.2% of the repertoires. The TCS score was defined as the ratio of F50 (clonal expansion) to E x V (chaos), calculated using BLOSUM62-based TCRdist between CDR3 peptides within each V-J. Welch's t-statistics and random forest reduced fewer than 600 V-J features to 13, which were used in a naive Bayes classifier (R e1071). TCRdb reanalyzed the raw reads on its own, using fastp at Q25 for trimming and MiXCR for clone calling, and kept in-frame beta chains. Each entry merges the rows of one CDR3 protein and shows their most common DNA and genes. TCRdb, not the authors, supplied the V and J calls. This sample is represented by about 600,000 distinct CDR3 sequences; approximately 15% of them were singletons. The ten largest clonotypes hold less than 3.5% of the sample.

V is pared back by 1 base and J by 4 bases, with 13 bases lying between the germline termini. From the cysteine through the phenylalanine, the CDR3 covers 14 amino acids. Just CDR3 DNA is preserved here, 42 bases in frame from base 1. The CDR1 and CDR2 encoded by the germline V gene (reference sequence) are DFQATT and SNEGSKA. The sequence is built from TRBV20-1 and TRBJ1-1; a weak D assignment points to TRBD1 (6 bases agree). This sequence originates from a woman aged 40 to 50 with Graves' ophthalmopathy. Sequencing used blood. CDR3 protein: CSARGIQGPTEAFF. The DNA sequence follows: TGCAGTGCTAGAGGGATCCAGGGGCCCACTGAAGCTTTCTTT.